This entry features one T cell receptor (beta chain) sequence. The target antigen is unknown. This record comes from a study of T cells in Graves' hyperthyroidism and ophthalmopathy. General study results and limits: Ophthalmopathy stood apart from stable hyperthyroidism in a 13 V-J model.

The source material, RNA transcripts, was used to amplify TCR beta CDR3 regions. TCR CDR3 regions were first amplified by RT-PCR with HTBI primers. TCRdb reanalysed the multiplex PCR reads using MiXCR and keeps one entry per CDR3 protein. The profile shows hundreds of thousands of distinct CDR3 sequences, about 15% of them singletons. With a duration under 2 months, the hyperthyroidism was newly diagnosed in patients aged 18 to 65. The authors took PBMCs from roughly 9.5 ml fresh peripheral blood. V dropped 8 bases and J dropped 0 bases, with 6 bases sitting between them. The CDR3 is made up of 12 amino acids.

The V call is TRBV12-3 or TRBV12-4, the J call TRBJ2-3; the D gene is possibly TRBD2 (5 bases). The sequenced sample consisted of blood. The sequence was obtained from a woman aged 25-40 years with Graves' hyperthyroidism that later progressed to Graves' ophthalmopathy. CDR3: CASRLSTDTQYF. In DNA, the CDR3 is TGTGCCAGCCGACTAAGCACAGATACGCAGTATTTT.